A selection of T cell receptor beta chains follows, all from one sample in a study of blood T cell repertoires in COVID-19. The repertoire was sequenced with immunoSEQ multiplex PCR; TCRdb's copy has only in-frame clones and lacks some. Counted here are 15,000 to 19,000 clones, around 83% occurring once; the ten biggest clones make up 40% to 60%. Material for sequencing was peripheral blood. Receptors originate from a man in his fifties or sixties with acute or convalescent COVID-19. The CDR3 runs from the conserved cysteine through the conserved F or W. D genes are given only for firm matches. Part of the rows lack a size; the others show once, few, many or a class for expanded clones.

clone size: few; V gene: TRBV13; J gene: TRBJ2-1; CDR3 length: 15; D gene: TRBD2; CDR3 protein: CASSSKGLAYNEQFF; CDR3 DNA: TGTGCCAGCAGCTCGAAAGGACTAGCCTACAATGAGCAGTTCTTC
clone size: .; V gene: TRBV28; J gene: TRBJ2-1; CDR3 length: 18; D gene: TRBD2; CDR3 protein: CASSPPGLAGVWRNEQFF; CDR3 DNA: TGTGCCAGCAGTCCTCCGGGACTAGCGGGAGTCTGGCGCAATGAGCAGTTCTTC
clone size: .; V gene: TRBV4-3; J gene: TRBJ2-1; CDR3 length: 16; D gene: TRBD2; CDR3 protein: CASSQAGDYSYNEQFF; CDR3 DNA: TGCGCCAGCAGCCAGGCTGGGGACTACTCCTACAATGAGCAGTTCTTC
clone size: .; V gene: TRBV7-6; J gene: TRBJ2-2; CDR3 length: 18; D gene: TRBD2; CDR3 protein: CASSSRRTSGRNTGELFF; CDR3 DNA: TGTGCCAGCAGCTCGCGAAGGACTAGCGGGCGGAACACCGGGGAGCTGTTTTTT
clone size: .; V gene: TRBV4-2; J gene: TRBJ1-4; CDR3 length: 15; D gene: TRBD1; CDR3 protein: CASSSRTGEIEKLFF; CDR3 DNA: TGTGCCAGCAGCTCTAGGACAGGGGAAATAGAAAAACTGTTTTTT
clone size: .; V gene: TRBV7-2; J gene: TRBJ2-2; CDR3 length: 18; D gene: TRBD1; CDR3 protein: CASSPGRGQGAHPGELFF; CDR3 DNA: TGTGCCAGCAGCCCCGGGCGAGGACAGGGGGCGCATCCGGGGGAGCTGTTTTTT
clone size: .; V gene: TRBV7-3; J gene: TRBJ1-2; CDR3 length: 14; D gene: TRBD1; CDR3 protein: CASSPGQGPYGYTF; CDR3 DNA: TGTGCCAGCAGCCCAGGACAGGGCCCCTATGGCTACACCTTC
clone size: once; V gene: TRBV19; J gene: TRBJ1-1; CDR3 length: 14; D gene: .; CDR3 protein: CASSIRTSRNEAFF; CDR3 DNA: TGTGCCAGTAGTATTAGGACATCAAGGAATGAAGCTTTCTTT
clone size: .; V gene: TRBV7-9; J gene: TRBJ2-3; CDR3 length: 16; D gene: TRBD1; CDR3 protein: CASSLGTGGTTDTQYF; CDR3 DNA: TGTGCCAGCAGCTTGGGGACAGGGGGTACCACAGATACGCAGTATTTT
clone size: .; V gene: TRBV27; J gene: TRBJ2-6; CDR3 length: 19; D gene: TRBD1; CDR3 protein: CASSLTPPDRAVWANVLTF; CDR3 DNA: TGTGCCAGCAGTTTGACCCCCCCCGACAGGGCCGTCTGGGCCAACGTCCTGACTTTC
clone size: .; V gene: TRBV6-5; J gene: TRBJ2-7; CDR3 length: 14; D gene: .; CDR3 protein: CASSYSLARYEQYF; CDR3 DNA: TGTGCCAGCAGTTATTCCCTAGCGAGGTACGAGCAGTACTTC
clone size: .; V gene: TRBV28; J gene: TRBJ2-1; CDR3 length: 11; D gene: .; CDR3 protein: CASNQGHSQFF; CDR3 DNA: TGTGCCAGCAATCAGGGGCACAGTCAGTTCTTC
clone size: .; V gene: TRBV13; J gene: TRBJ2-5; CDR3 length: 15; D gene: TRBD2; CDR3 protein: CASSLLRSGGETQYF; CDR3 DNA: TGTGCCAGCAGCTTATTACGCAGCGGGGGGGAGACCCAGTACTTC
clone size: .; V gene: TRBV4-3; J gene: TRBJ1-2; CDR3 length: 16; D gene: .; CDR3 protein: CASSQVSSRRVGGYTF; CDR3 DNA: TGCGCCAGCAGCCAAGTTTCTTCCAGACGGGTCGGGGGCTACACCTTC
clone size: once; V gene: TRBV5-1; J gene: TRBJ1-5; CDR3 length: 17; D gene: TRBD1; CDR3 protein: CASSLGPTGTGGQPQHF; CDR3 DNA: TGCGCCAGCAGCTTGGGACCCACCGGGACAGGGGGACAGCCCCAGCATTTT
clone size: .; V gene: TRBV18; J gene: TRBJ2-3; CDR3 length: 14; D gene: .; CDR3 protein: CASSPGASADTQYF; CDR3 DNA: TGTGCCAGCTCACCGGGGGCCAGCGCAGATACGCAGTATTTT
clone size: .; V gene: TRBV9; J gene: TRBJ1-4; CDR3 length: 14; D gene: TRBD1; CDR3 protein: CASSVGTVNEKLFF; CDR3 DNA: TGTGCCAGCAGCGTCGGGACAGTGAATGAAAAACTGTTTTTT
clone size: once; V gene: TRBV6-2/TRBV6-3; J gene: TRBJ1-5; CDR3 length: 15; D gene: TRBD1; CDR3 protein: CASSYSGTGSQPQHF; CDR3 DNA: TGTGCCAGCAGTTACTCCGGGACAGGGAGTCAGCCCCAGCATTTT
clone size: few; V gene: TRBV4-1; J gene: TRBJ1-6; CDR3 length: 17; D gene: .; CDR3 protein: CASSQEGTGVLNSPLHF; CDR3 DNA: TGCGCCAGCAGCCAAGAAGGGACTGGGGTACTTAATTCACCCCTCCACTTT
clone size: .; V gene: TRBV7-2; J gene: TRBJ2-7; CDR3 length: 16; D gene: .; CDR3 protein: CASSPTGGARSYEQYF; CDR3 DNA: TGTGCCAGCAGCCCCACCGGGGGTGCCCGCTCCTACGAGCAGTACTTC
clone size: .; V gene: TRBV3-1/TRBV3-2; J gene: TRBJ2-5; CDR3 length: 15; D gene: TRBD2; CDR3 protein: CASSLSGGNPETQYF; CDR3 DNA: TGTGCCAGCAGCCTCAGCGGGGGCAACCCGGAGACCCAGTACTTC
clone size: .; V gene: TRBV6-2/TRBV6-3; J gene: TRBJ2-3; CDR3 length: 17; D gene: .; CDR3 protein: CATSQSPFSAATDTQYF; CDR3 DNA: TGTGCCACCAGTCAATCGCCCTTTAGCGCAGCAACAGATACGCAGTATTTT
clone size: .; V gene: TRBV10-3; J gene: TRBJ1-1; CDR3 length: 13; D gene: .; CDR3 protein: CAISGGLNTEAFF; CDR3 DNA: TGTGCCATCAGCGGGGGGCTTAATACTGAAGCTTTCTTT
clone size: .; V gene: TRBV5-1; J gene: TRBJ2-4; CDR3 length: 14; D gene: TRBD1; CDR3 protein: CASRPNRGENIQYF; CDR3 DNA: TGCGCCAGCCGACCTAACAGGGGGGAAAACATTCAGTACTTC
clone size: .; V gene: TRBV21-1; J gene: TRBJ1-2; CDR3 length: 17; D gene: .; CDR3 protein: CASSNERDRGRVYGYTF; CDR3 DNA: TGTGCCAGCAGCAACGAACGAGACAGGGGACGGGTCTATGGCTACACCTTC
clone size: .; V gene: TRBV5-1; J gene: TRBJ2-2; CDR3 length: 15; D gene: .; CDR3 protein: CASHAGGGNTGELFF; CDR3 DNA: TGCGCCAGCCACGCCGGGGGAGGAAACACCGGGGAGCTGTTTTTT
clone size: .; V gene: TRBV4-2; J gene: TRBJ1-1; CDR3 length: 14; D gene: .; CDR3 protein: CASSQDNRDTEAFF; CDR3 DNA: TGTGCCAGCAGCCAAGATAACAGGGACACTGAAGCTTTCTTT
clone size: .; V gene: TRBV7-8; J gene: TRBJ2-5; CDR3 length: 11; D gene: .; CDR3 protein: CASSPRETQYF; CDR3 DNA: TGTGCCAGCAGCCCCAGGGAGACCCAGTACTTC
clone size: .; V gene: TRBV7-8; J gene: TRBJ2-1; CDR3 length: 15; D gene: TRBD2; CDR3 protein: CASSFRTSGQNEQFF; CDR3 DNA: TGTGCCAGCAGCTTCAGGACTAGCGGGCAGAATGAGCAGTTCTTC
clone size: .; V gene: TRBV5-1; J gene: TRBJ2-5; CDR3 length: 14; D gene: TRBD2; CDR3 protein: CASSWAAGAETQYF; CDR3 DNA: TGCGCCAGCAGCTGGGCAGCGGGAGCGGAGACCCAGTACTTC
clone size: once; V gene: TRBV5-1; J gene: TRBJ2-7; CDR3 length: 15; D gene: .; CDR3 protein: CASSDHSQTTYEQYF; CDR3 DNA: TGCGCCAGCAGCGACCATTCCCAGACTACCTACGAGCAGTACTTC
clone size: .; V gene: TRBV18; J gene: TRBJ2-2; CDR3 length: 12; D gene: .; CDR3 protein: CASLTRGGELFF; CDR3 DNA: TGTGCCAGCCTAACCCGGGGCGGGGAGCTGTTTTTT
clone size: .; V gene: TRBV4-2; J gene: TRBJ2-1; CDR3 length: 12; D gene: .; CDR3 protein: CASSRLDNEQFF; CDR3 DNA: TGTGCCAGCAGCCGATTAGACAATGAGCAGTTCTTC
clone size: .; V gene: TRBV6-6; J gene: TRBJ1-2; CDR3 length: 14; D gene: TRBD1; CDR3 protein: CASSQARQGGGYTF; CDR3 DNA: TGTGCCAGCAGCCAAGCCCGACAGGGTGGGGGCTACACCTTC
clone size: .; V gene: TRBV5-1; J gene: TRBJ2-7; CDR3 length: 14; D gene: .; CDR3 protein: CASSLGQAFYEQYF; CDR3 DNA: TGCGCCAGCAGCTTGGGACAGGCGTTCTACGAGCAGTACTTC
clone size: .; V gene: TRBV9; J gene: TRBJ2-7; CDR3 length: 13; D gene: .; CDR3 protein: CASSVELAGEQYF; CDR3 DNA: TGTGCCAGCAGCGTAGAACTAGCAGGAGAGCAGTACTTC
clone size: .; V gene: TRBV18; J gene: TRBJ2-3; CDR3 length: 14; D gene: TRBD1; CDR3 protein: CASETGMDTDTQYF; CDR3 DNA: TGTGCCAGTGAGACAGGGATGGATACAGATACGCAGTATTTT
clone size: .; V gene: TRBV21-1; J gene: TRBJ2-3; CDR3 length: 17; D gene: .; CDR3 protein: CASSKARDTTSTDTQYF; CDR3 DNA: TGTGCCAGCAGCAAAGCAAGGGACACAACTAGCACAGATACGCAGTATTTT
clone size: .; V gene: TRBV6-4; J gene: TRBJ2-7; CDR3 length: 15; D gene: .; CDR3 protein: CASIPGGLCPHEQYF; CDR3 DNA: TGTGCCAGCATCCCGGGGGGCCTTTGCCCCCACGAGCAGTACTTC
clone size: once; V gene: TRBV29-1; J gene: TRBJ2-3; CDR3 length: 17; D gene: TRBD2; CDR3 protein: CSVSRTPTSGRGNTQYF; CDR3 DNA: TGCAGCGTTTCCAGAACCCCGACTAGCGGGAGGGGAAATACGCAGTATTTT
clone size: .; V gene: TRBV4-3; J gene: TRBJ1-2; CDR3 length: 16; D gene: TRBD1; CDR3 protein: CASSHGTGGANYGYTF; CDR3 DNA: TGCGCCAGCAGCCACGGGACAGGGGGAGCTAACTATGGCTACACCTTC
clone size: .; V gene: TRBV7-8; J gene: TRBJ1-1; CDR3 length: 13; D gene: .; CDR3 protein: CASSLVRNTEAFF; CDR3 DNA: TGTGCCAGCAGCTTAGTGCGGAACACTGAAGCTTTCTTT
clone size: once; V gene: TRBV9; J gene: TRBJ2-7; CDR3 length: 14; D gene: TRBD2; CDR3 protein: CASSPPGGTLEQYF; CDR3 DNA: TGTGCCAGCAGCCCCCCGGGGGGGACTCTCGAGCAGTACTTC
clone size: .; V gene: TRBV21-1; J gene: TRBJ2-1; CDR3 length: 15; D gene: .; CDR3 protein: CASSKGEGRVYEQFF; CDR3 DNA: TGTGCCAGCAGCAAAGGAGAGGGGAGGGTCTATGAGCAGTTCTTC
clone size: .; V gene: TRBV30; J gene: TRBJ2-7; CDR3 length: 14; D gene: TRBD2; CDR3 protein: CAWTSGRAPSEQYF; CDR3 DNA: TGTGCCTGGACTAGCGGGAGGGCCCCGTCCGAGCAGTACTTC
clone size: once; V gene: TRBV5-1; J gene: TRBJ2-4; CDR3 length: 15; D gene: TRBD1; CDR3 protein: CASSLGQGGKNIQYF; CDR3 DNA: TGCGCCAGCAGCTTGGGACAGGGCGGCAAAAACATTCAGTACTTC
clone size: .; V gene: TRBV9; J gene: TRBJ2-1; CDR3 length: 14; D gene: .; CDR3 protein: CASSVSGSYNEQFF; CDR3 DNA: TGTGCCAGCAGCGTTTCAGGAAGCTACAATGAGCAGTTCTTC
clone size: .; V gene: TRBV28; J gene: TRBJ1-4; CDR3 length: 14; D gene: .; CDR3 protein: CASRRGATNEKLFF; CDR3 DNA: TGTGCCAGCAGGCGCGGTGCAACTAATGAAAAACTGTTTTTT
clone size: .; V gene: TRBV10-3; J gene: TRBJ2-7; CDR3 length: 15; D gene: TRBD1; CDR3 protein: CAIRPGTGGTYEQYF; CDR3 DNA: TGTGCCATCAGGCCCGGGACAGGGGGGACCTACGAGCAGTACTTC
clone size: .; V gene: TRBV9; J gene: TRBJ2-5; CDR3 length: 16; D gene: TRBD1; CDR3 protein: CASSAPTTGNGETQYF; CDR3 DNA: TGTGCCAGCAGCGCGCCCACGACAGGGAATGGGGAGACCCAGTACTTC